This is a list of T cell receptor beta chains from one sample in a study of blood T cells in healthy people across ages. TCRdb re-called the 5' RACE reads through MiXCR, storing one row per CDR3 protein. The sample yields around 800,000 distinct CDR3 sequences, about 62% seen once. Specimen: blood. The source is a young man in good health. The conserved cysteine and the conserved F or W are not part of the CDR3 here.

V gene	CDR3 protein
TRBV28	AAKGGRFHDEQY
TRBV3-1	ASSQTTGPDEQY
TRBV10-2	ASSEIPYNEQF
TRBV4-2	ASSQGSGSPLH
TRBV27	ASSVAGSGEQY
TRBV20-1	SARQGQDLYEQY
TRBV11-2	ASSLDGGVRGGEQF
TRBV25-1	ASSEPRGSGGLQETQY
TRBV7-8	ASSNRGRNYGYT
TRBV29-1	SVYGADFPYEQY
TRBV7-8	ASSLVLAGMGIQY
TRBV15	ATSRTGTGFTDTQY
TRBV9	ASSARTGISYEQY
TRBV10-3	AISESIGGETQY
TRBV27	ASGSIQRGGSYEQY
TRBV2	ASTEGFDRPNSPLH
TRBV7-3	ASSLDMNSPLH
TRBV29-1	SVAPSLREQF
TRBV20-1	SARDLRLANYEQY
TRBV28	VSSLFGLPTAKNIQY
TRBV4-2	ASSQGGVGTSGGESYNEQF
TRBV20-1	SAKRGGPNEQF
TRBV6-6	ASLRDTLSNEQF